The present T cell receptor beta chain was sequenced within a study of CD8 T cells in Susac syndrome. Random hexamers were used to reverse transcribe 0.5 to 1 ug of RNA. TCRdb ran MiXCR on the immunoSEQ multiplex PCR reads and lists one entry per CDR3 protein. The sample carries 200,000 to 250,000 distinct CDR3 sequences, about 94% recorded once. Specimen: CD4+ T cells from PBMCs. The source of this sequence is a human donor with Susac syndrome.

CDR3 in amino acids: CSVGRDYEKLFF. The CDR3 bases are TGCAGCGTTGGAAGGGACTATGAAAAACTGTTTTTT. This rearrangement joins TRBV29-1 to TRBJ1-4; tentatively, D is TRBD1 (5 bases). The CDR3 spans 12 residues. Looked up from germline, CDR1 is SQVTM and CDR2 is ANQGSEA. Trimming stripped 4 bases from V and 6 bases from J, with 9 bases between.